The T cell receptor (beta chain) described here comes from a study of cytomegalovirus exposure and HLA in healthy donors. Findings and caveats of the study: A later analysis linked a missense variant in DCLRE1C to the trimming of TCR beta V and J genes. A few V segments could not be told apart, such as TRBV6-2 and TRBV6-3, and were left out.

With regard to this clone: What it binds is not known.

60 Vbeta and 13 Jbeta primers were used in PCR. Data came from immunoSEQ multiplex PCR; TCRdb stores just in-frame clones and leaves some out. The sample lists some 250,000 clones; around 80% were seen once. Donors consisted of healthy bone marrow donors. The ends lost 5 bases at V and 4 bases at J; junction bases unmatched: 14. Germline V CDR1 and CDR2: LNHNV, YYDKDF (reference sequence). There are 18 residues in the CDR3. The sequencing sample was made of PBMCs. This clonotype was obtained from a woman aged 40 to 50 in good health and CMV-seropositive. The V call is TRBV15, the J call TRBJ2-2; 9 bases are a match to TRBD1. CDR3 loop: CATSGGQGIFRGTGELFF. The CDR3 nucleotides read TGTGCCACCAGCGGAGGACAGGGGATCTTCAGGGGCACCGGGGAGCTGTTTTTT.